The 29 T cell receptor beta chains listed next were all sequenced from one sample in a study of cytomegalovirus exposure and HLA in healthy donors (dated by TCRdb to the late 2010s). Preparation of the library involved the immunoSEQ multiplex PCR assay. TCRdb carries this immuneACCESS record with in-frame sequences only. Its versions omit some clonotypes, under half of them owing to an unresolved V gene in the studies checked, with the rest unexplained. For this sample the table gives tens of thousands of clones, of which nearly 98% were detected only once. The ten largest clones capture about 1.5% of the sample. The sequenced sample was PBMCs. Source of these receptors: a woman aged 18 to 35 in good health and CMV-seropositive.

J is TRBJ2-1 and V is TRBV19, with 8 bases matching TRBD2. Losses at the gene ends were 4 bases for V and 1 base for J; bases not matched to a gene: 6. The germline V gene encodes CDR1 LNHDA and CDR2 SQIVND (reference sequence). This CDR3 is 16 amino acids long. Here the CDR3 reads CASSNRGGRSYNEQFF. CDR3 nucleotide sequence: TGTGCCAGTAGTAATAGGGGCGGGAGGTCCTACAATGAGCAGTTCTTC.

The chain uses TRBV19 and TRBJ2-2; the D is unclear. The CDR3 totals 14 residues. V lost 0 bases and J 3 bases, leaving 5 bases between the germline ends. Germline V gives CDR1 LNHDA, CDR2 SQIVND (reference sequence). CDR3: CASSIDGYTGELFF. The CDR3 DNA sequence: TGTGCCAGTAGTATAGACGGGTACACCGGGGAGCTGTTTTTT.

This sequence joins TRBV5-8 and TRBJ1-1; D is possibly TRBD1 (5 bases). CDR1 SGHTS and CDR2 YDEGEE come from the germline V gene. With 1 base removed from V and 1 base from J, the gap between germline ends came to 17 bases. The CDR3 runs to 17 residues. The CDR3 DNA sequence: TGTGCCAGCAGCTTGTGGGCAGGGTATTTCGAGAACACTGAAGCTTTCTTT. Its translation: CASSLWAGYFENTEAFF. The complete variable domain, with remaining parts taken from reference TRBV5-8 and TRBJ1-1, reads EAGVTQSPTHLIKTRGQQATLRCSPISGHTSVYWYQQALGLGLQFLLWYDEGEERNRGNFPPRFSGRQFPNYSSELNVNALELEDSALYLCASSLWAGYFENTEAFFGQGTRLTVV.

The J gene is TRBJ2-3, the V gene TRBV29-1; TRBD2 might be the D (5 bases). The CDR3 sequence is 14 residues long. Trimming took 1 base from V and 0 from J, leaving 8 bases between them. The germline CDR1 and CDR2 sequences are SQVTM and ANQGSEA. The CDR3 loop reads CSVEAGLSTDTQYF. The CDR3 DNA reads as TGCAGCGTTGAAGCAGGACTGAGCACAGATACGCAGTATTTT.

The chain is built from TRBV28 and TRBJ2-3, with D uncertain. V gave up 3 bases and J gave up 3 bases, with 13 bases separating them. The CDR3 runs 15 residues. The V gene's germline CDR1 is MDHEN and CDR2 SYDVKM. The CDR3: CASSLRSLETDTQYF. The CDR3 DNA sequence: TGTGCCAGCAGTTTGCGTTCCTTAGAGACAGATACGCAGTATTTT.

The V and J genes are TRBV7-9 and TRBJ1-2, with D perhaps matching TRBD1 (6 bases). The V gene's germline CDR1 is SEHNR and CDR2 FQNEAQ (reference sequence). The V and J ends lost 1 base and 5 bases respectively, with 11 bases between them. The CDR3 has 14 residues. The CDR3 sequence is CASSLDRVGYGYTF. The CDR3, as DNA: TGTGCCAGCAGCTTAGACAGGGTTGGTTATGGCTACACCTTC.

Only one count was recorded for this clone. The chain is built from TRBV19 and TRBJ1-5; 7 nucleotides line up with TRBD1. After removal of 1 base from V and 1 base from J, the junction contained 7 bases not matched to a gene. Germline V gene lookup returns CDR1 LNHDA and CDR2 SQIVND (reference sequence). The CDR3 is 17 amino acids. The DNA for the CDR3 is TGTGCCAGTAGTATAGTGAGAGGGGGCTTGAGCAATCAGCCCCAGCATTTT. Translated: CASSIVRGGLSNQPQHF.

The rearrangement links TRBV6-1 to TRBJ2-3; TRBD2 agrees at 7 bases. J lost 5 bases, V lost 5 bases, and 7 bases had no gene match. The V gene's germline CDR1 is MNHNS and CDR2 SASEGT. There are 14 residues in the CDR3. The CDR3 region has the DNA TGTGCCAGCAGTCCCAGGACTAGTGGAGATACGCAGTATTTT. Amino acid sequence: CASSPRTSGDTQYF.

The chain uses TRBV12-5 and TRBJ2-1; TRBD2 agrees at 9 bases. The CDR3 extends over 17 amino acids. Germline values: CDR1 LGHNT, CDR2 FRNRAP. Trimming at V came to 0 bases and at J to 9 bases, leaving 12 bases not matched to a gene. The CDR3 coding sequence is TGTGCTAGTGGTTTGGTTCCCGGGACTAGCAGTCATGGTGAGCAGTTCTTC. Its protein product is CASGLVPGTSSHGEQFF.

This chain links TRBV28 with TRBJ2-7; possibly TRBD2 for D (6 bases). The CDR3 is 15 amino acids. The ends were cut back, 4 bases at V and 5 bases at J, with 18 bases in the middle. Germline CDR1 reads MDHEN; CDR2 reads SYDVKM. As DNA, the CDR3 is TGTGCCAGCAGTTCCCTAGCGAGGGAGTCCCACGAGCAGTACTTC. It encodes CASSSLARESHEQYF. Using reference TRBV28 and TRBJ2-7 for the parts outside the CDR3, the full variable domain is DVKVTQSSRYLVKRTGEKVFLECVQDMDHENMFWYRQDPGLGLRLIYFSYDVKMKEKGDIPEGYSVSREKKERFSLILESASTNQTSMYLCASSSLARESHEQYFGPGTRLTVT.

The chain has TRBV15 and TRBJ1-1, with D possibly matching TRBD1 (6 bases). There are 15 residues in the CDR3. The germline CDR1 and CDR2 sequences are LNHNV and YYDKDF (reference sequence). V dropped 8 bases and J dropped 6 bases, with 22 bases sitting between them. CDR3 sequence (DNA): TGTGCCACCCGATATGCCGGGACAATCTCTGCTGAAGCTTTCTTT. This gives the protein CATRYAGTISAEAFF. Full variable domain (outside the CDR3, taken from reference TRBV15 and TRBJ1-1): DAMVIQNPRYQVTQFGKPVTLSCSQTLNHNVMYWYQQKSSQAPKLLFHYYDKDFNNEADTPDNFQSRRPNTSFCFLDIRSPGLGDTAMYLCATRYAGTISAEAFFGQGTRLTVV.

The gene calls are TRBV15 and TRBJ2-5; D might be TRBD2 (6 bases). CDR1 and CDR2 from the germline V gene are LNHNV and YYDKDF (reference sequence). The ends were cut back, 0 bases at V and 1 base at J, with 6 bases in the middle. The CDR3 is 14 residues long. CDR3 loop: CATSRDSGQETQYF. CDR3 coding DNA: TGTGCCACCAGCAGAGATAGCGGCCAAGAGACCCAGTACTTC. The whole variable domain, filled in from reference TRBV15 and TRBJ2-5, reads DAMVIQNPRYQVTQFGKPVTLSCSQTLNHNVMYWYQQKSSQAPKLLFHYYDKDFNNEADTPDNFQSRRPNTSFCFLDIRSPGLGDTAMYLCATSRDSGQETQYFGPGTRLLVL.

The rearrangement uses TRBV5-1 and TRBJ1-1; TRBD1 is a possible D gene (5 bases). Looked up from germline, CDR1 is SGHRS and CDR2 is YFSETQ. The CDR3 covers 14 residues. Trimming took off 0 bases at V and 4 bases at J, with 10 bases between the two ends. CDR3: CASSLGTGGTEAFF. The CDR3 DNA reads as TGCGCCAGCAGCTTGGGGACCGGGGGCACTGAAGCTTTCTTT. Complete variable domain (other parts from reference TRBV5-1 and TRBJ1-1): KAGVTQTPRYLIKTRGQQVTLSCSPISGHRSVSWYQQTPGQGLQFLFEYFSETQRNKGNFPGRFSGRQFSNSRSEMNVSTLELGDSALYLCASSLGTGGTEAFFGQGTRLTVV.

This clone was detected only once. This chain joins TRBV29-1 and TRBJ2-7; TRBD1 might be the D (6 bases). The CDR3 length is 12 residues. CDR1 is SQVTM and CDR2 is ANQGSEA in the germline V gene. Trimming pared 6 bases from V and 2 bases from J, leaving 11 bases between. CDR3 residues: CSVATGPYEQYF. CDR3 in DNA: TGCAGCGTCGCAACAGGGCCCTACGAGCAGTACTTC.

This sequence joins TRBV29-1 and TRBJ2-2; D perhaps matches TRBD2 (5 bases). The CDR3 is made up of 15 amino acids. The germline V and J ends were trimmed by 7 bases and 2 bases, with 17 bases remaining between them. Germline CDR1 SQVTM, CDR2 ANQGSEA. CDR3 DNA: TGCAGCGGGAGACAAGGGAGCCCCAACACCGGGGAGCTGTTTTTT. Its protein product is CSGRQGSPNTGELFF.

The chain combines TRBV9 with TRBJ2-5, with 11 bases matching TRBD2. The CDR3 has 16 residues. V lost 0 bases and J lost 5; bases outside the gene matches: 6. From germline, CDR1 is SGDLS and CDR2 YYNGEE. CDR3 protein: CASSVVLAGGSETQYF. CDR3 bases: TGTGCCAGCAGCGTAGTTCTAGCGGGAGGATCGGAGACCCAGTACTTC.

The V gene is TRBV25-1, the J gene TRBJ1-2; perhaps TRBD1 as D (6 bases). The V end lost 3 bases, the J end lost 7 bases, and 12 bases lay between the germline ends. The CDR3 covers 13 residues. Germline CDR1 is MGHDK and CDR2 is SYGVNS. CDR3 DNA: TGTGCCAGCAGTGACCCCTTAGGGGGTGGCTACACCTTC. The encoded protein is CASSDPLGGGYTF.

This chain links TRBV9 with TRBJ2-7; no clear D gene. V was shortened by 3 bases and J by 9 bases, with 16 bases between the two germline ends. CDR3 length: 13 residues. Germline loops: CDR1 SGDLS, CDR2 YYNGEE. CDR3 amino acids: CASSAPGHLVQYF. DNA of the CDR3: TGTGCCAGCAGCGCTCCGGGTCACCTTGTGCAGTACTTC.

CDR3 amino acids: CATDRDRGMNTEAFF. For the CDR3, the DNA is TGTGCCACCGACCGGGACAGGGGCATGAACACTGAAGCTTTCTTT. The gene calls are TRBV2 and TRBJ1-1; 10 bases match TRBD1. This CDR3 has 15 residues. J was trimmed by 0 bases and V by 10 bases; bases with no gene match: 8. Per germline, CDR1 SNHLY and CDR2 FYNNEI.

The chain recombines TRBV5-4 with TRBJ2-5; 7 positions agree with TRBD2. The CDR3 contains 17 residues. Germline V CDR1 and CDR2: SGHNT, YYREEE (reference sequence). J gave up 1 base and V 0 bases, and 9 bases lay outside the gene matches. CDR3 sequence reads: CASSLALGGRSQETQYF. The CDR3 DNA sequence: TGTGCCAGCAGCTTGGCCCTGGGCGGGAGAAGCCAAGAGACCCAGTACTTC.

The rearrangement links TRBV30 to TRBJ2-3; D possibly corresponds to TRBD1 (6 bases). This CDR3 comprises 13 residues. With 0 bases removed from V and 8 bases from J, the gap between germline ends came to 12 bases. Per germline, CDR1 GTSNPN and CDR2 SVGIG (reference sequence). CDR3 sequence: CAWSVVEGGTQYF. CDR3 DNA: TGTGCCTGGAGTGTAGTAGAAGGGGGTACGCAGTATTTT.

CDR3 in DNA: TGTGCCAGCAGTTTAAGGGGGGAGGGCTCCTACAATGAGCAGTTCTTC. As protein: CASSLRGEGSYNEQFF. The J gene is TRBJ2-1, the V gene TRBV27; maybe TRBD2 (7 bases). CDR3 length: 16 residues. CDR1 MNHEY and CDR2 SMNVEV come from the germline V gene (reference sequence). V dropped 2 bases and J dropped 0 bases, with 11 bases sitting between them.

V is TRBV10-3 and J is TRBJ2-2; D not resolved. CDR1 ENHRY and CDR2 SYGVKD come from the germline V gene. V lost 7 bases, J lost 2 bases, and 8 bases lay in between. This CDR3 region has 13 residues. The CDR3 here is CAIKPLNTGELFF. CDR3 bases: TGTGCCATCAAACCACTTAACACCGGGGAGCTGTTTTTT.

J is TRBJ1-1 and V is TRBV27; possible D gene TRBD1, 5 bases. The V end was cut by 9 bases, the J end by 1 base, with 12 bases between. Germline CDR1 is MNHEY and CDR2 is SMNVEV (reference sequence). The CDR3 consists of 13 residues. CDR3 nucleotides: TGTGCCAGTTCTTATGGGGCGAACACTGAAGCTTTCTTT. It is translated as CASSYGANTEAFF.

The chain couples TRBV18 to TRBJ2-1; tentative D call: TRBD2 (6 bases). The CDR3 runs 16 residues. Per the germline V gene, CDR1 is KGHSH and CDR2 is LQKENI. With 0 bases removed from V and 0 bases from J, the gap between germline ends came to 9 bases. The CDR3 DNA sequence: TGTGCCAGCTCACCACCGGAGGGCAGCTCCTACAATGAGCAGTTCTTC. This encodes CASSPPEGSSYNEQFF.

The J gene is TRBJ1-5, the V gene TRBV6-5; the match to TRBD1 covers 10 bases. The length of the CDR3 is 16 residues. J was trimmed by 7 bases and V by 4 bases; bases with no gene match: 10. Germline V gene lookup returns CDR1 MNHEY and CDR2 SVGAGI. The CDR3: CASSFSGTGEGQPQHF. The CDR3 DNA reads as TGTGCCAGCAGTTTCTCCGGGACAGGGGAGGGGCAGCCCCAGCATTTT.

In its sample, this clone was seen once. The chain has TRBV30 and TRBJ1-5; TRBD1 might be the D (6 bases). V lost 1 base to trimming and J lost 4 bases, with 8 bases between them. In germline, CDR1 is GTSNPN, CDR2 SVGIG (reference sequence). The CDR3 covers 13 residues. This CDR3 reads CAWSADRNQPQHF. In nucleotides, the CDR3 is TGTGCCTGGAGTGCCGACAGGAATCAGCCCCAGCATTTT.

The chain employs TRBV7-9 and TRBJ1-1; tentatively, D is TRBD1 (6 bases). The CDR3 is made up of 15 amino acids. Deletions cut 1 base from V and 1 base from J, with 10 bases between. From germline, CDR1 is SEHNR and CDR2 FQNEAQ (reference sequence). CDR3 sequence reads: CASSLEDRANTEAFF. In DNA, the CDR3 is TGTGCCAGCAGCTTAGAGGACAGAGCGAACACTGAAGCTTTCTTT.

This chain joins TRBV28 and TRBJ1-2; possibly TRBD1 for D (6 bases). CDR1 and CDR2 from the germline V gene are MDHEN and SYDVKM. The CDR3 is 14 residues long. Trimming took off 3 bases at V and 6 bases at J, with 14 bases between the two ends. The CDR3 nucleotides are TGTGCCAGCAGTTTCTCCACCTCAGGGGATGGCTACACCTTC. As protein: CASSFSTSGDGYTF.